Detailed here is one T cell receptor (beta chain). V was pared by 6 bases and J by 0 bases, with 11 bases of the junction left unmatched. This CDR3 has 17 residues. These data originate in a study of technical replicates of blood from several donors. Produced via immunoSEQ multiplex PCR; TCRdb's table is partial and in-frame only. The sample records 80,000 to 95,000 clones, about 96% being singletons. The specimen sequenced was T cells isolated from PBMCs. The chain is built from TRBV23-1 and TRBJ2-3; 8 nucleotides align to TRBD2. TRBV23-1 is annotated as an ORF whose role is uncertain. The receptor comes from a human donor in good health. The CDR3 bases are TGCGCCAGCAGACACCGGGGGTCTAGCGGGAGCACAGATACGCAGTATTTT. As protein: CASRHRGSSGSTDTQYF.